The clone carrying this TCR beta chain showed up many times. The target antigen is unknown. This record belongs to a study of T cell repertoires in cytomegalovirus infection. Study background: Public TCR beta signatures indicated both CMV infection and matching HLA type.

Findings and limits, study-wide: Totalled public TCR beta family frequency picked out people who carried CMV plus the relevant HLA.

The CDR3 is 15 residues long. Unmatched junction bases numbered 9, after V lost 5 bases and J lost 7 bases. Germline CDR1 reads SQVTM; CDR2 reads ANQGSEA. TCRdb analysed the reads with MiXCR anew, one entry per CDR3 protein. The sample shows under 350,000 distinct CDR3 sequences, around a tenth of them seen only once. The sequencing sample was made of PBMCs. The rearrangement links TRBV29-1 to TRBJ2-1, with 12 nucleotides matching TRBD2. The receptor was isolated from a human donor in good health (CMV status not recorded). Some clones in this sample may be carry-over from other donors' samples. CDR3 sequence reads: CSVPQLAGGKNEQFF. The CDR3 nucleotides are TGCAGCGTTCCCCAACTAGCGGGAGGTAAAAATGAGCAGTTCTTC.